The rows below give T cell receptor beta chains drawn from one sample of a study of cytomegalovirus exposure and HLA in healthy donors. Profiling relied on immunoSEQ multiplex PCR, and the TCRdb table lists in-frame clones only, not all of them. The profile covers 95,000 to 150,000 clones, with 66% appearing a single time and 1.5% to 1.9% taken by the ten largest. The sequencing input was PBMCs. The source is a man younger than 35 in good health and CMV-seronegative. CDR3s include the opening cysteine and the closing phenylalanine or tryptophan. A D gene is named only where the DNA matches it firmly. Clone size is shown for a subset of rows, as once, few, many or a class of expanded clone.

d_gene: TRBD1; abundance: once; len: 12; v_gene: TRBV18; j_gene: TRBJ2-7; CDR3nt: TGTGCCAGCTCACCAGACCCAGGGGGTTGGTACTTC; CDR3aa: CASSPDPGGWYF
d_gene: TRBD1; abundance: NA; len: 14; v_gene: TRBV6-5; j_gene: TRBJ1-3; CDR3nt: TGTGCCAGCAGTTACACGACAGGGGGAAACACCATATATTTT; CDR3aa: CASSYTTGGNTIYF
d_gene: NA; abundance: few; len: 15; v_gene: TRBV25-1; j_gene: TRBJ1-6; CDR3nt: TGTGCCAGCAGTGAATTTTCAGGGAAAAATTCACCCCTCCACTTT; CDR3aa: CASSEFSGKNSPLHF
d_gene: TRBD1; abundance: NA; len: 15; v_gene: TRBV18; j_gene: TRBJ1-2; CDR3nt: TGTGCCAGCTCACACACGGACAGGGTAGGCTATGGCTACACCTTC; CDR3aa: CASSHTDRVGYGYTF
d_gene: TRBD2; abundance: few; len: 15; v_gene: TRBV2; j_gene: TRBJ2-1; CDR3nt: TGTGCCAGCAGTGAACTAGCGGGGAACTTCGATGAGCAGTTCTTC; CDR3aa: CASSELAGNFDEQFF
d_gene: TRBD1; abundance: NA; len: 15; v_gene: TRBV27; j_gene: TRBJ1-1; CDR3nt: TGTGCCAGTGGACCCCGACAGGGGAAGAACACTGAAGCTTTCTTT; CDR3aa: CASGPRQGKNTEAFF
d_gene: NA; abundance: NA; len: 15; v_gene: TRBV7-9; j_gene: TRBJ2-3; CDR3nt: TGTGCCAGCAGCCACCGCGTACGGCGGCAAGATACGCAGTATTTT; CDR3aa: CASSHRVRRQDTQYF
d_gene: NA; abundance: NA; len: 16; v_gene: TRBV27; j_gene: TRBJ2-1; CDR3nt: TGTGCCAGCAGTCCCCCCGGGACTTACTTATACAATGAGCAGTTCTTC; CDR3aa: CASSPPGTYLYNEQFF
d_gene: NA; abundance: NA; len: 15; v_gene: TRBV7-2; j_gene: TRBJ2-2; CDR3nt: TGTGCCAGCACCACGGTGGCGGGAATTTCCGGGGAGCTGTTTTTT; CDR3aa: CASTTVAGISGELFF
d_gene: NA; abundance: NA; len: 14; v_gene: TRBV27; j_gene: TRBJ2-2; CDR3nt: TGTGCCAGCAAATTACGCAGTGGCACCGGGGAGCTGTTTTTT; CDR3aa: CASKLRSGTGELFF
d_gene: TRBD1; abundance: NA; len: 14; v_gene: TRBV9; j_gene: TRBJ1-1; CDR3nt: TGTGCCAGCAGGGGGGACAGTTTGAACACTGAAGCTTTCTTT; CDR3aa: CASRGDSLNTEAFF
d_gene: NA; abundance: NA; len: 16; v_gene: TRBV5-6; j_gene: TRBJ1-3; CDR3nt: TGTGCCAGCAGCTTGGTTCGCGGCCCCTCTGGAAACACCATATATTTT; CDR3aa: CASSLVRGPSGNTIYF
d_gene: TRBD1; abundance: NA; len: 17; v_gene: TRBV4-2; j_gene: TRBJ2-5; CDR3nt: TGTACCAGCAGCCCGAGCGGGACAGGGGGGTTACAAGAGACCCAGTACTTC; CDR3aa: CTSSPSGTGGLQETQYF
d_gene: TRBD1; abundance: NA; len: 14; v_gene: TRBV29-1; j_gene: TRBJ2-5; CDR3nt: TGCAGCGTAAGGACAGGGATTGAGAAAGAGACCCAGTACTTC; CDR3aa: CSVRTGIEKETQYF
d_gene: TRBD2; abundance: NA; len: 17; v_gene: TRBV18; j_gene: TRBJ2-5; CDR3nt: TGTGCCAGCTCACCACCCAGCGGGAGGGCCACGGGGGAGACCCAGTACTTC; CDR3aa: CASSPPSGRATGETQYF
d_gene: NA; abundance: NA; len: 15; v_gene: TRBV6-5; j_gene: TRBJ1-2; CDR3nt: TGTGCCAGCAGACCCGAGCGGGGATCGGTCTATGGCTACACCTTC; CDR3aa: CASRPERGSVYGYTF
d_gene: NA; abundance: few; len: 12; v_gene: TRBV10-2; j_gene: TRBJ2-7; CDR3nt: TGCGCCAGCAGCATTATCCAGGGCGAGCAGTACTTC; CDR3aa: CASSIIQGEQYF
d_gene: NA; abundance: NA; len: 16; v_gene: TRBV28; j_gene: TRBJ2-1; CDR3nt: TGTGCCAGCAGTTCCAAGGACAGAAACGCCTACAATGAGCAGTTCTTC; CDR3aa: CASSSKDRNAYNEQFF
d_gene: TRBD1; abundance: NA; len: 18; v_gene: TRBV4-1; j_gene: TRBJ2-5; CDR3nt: TGCGCCAGCAGCCTTCTCCGGGTGGGACAGATGATCCAAGAGACCCAGTACTTC; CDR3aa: CASSLLRVGQMIQETQYF
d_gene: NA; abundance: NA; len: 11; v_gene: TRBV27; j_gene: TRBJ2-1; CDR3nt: TGTGCCACCGGTCGGGGTAGTGAGCAGTTCTTC; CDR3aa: CATGRGSEQFF
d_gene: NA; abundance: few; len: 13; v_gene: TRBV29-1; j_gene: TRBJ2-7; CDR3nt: TGCAGCGTTGAAGTCTGGAGGGATCGGGAGCAGTACTTC; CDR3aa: CSVEVWRDREQYF
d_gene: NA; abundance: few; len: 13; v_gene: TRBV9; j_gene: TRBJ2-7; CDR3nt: TGTGCCAGCAGCGCTGATACGAGGCACGAGCAGTACTTC; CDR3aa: CASSADTRHEQYF
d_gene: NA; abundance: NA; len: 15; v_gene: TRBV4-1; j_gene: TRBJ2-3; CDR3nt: TGCGCCAGCAGCCAAGATCTTAGCCGATCGGGTACGCAGTATTTT; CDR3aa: CASSQDLSRSGTQYF
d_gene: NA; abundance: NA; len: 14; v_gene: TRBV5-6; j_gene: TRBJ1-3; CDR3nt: TGTGCCAGCAGCCTAGGAGGGTCTGGAAACACCATATATTTT; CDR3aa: CASSLGGSGNTIYF
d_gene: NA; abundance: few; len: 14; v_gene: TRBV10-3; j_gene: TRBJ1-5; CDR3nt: TGTGCCATCAGTGAGGGGGGGGGCAATCAGCCCCAGCATTTT; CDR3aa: CAISEGGGNQPQHF
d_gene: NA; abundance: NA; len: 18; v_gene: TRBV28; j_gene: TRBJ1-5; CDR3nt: TGTGCCAGCAGTTTCGTGGGGGGGAATGGTTATAGCAATCAGCCCCAGCATTTT; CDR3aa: CASSFVGGNGYSNQPQHF
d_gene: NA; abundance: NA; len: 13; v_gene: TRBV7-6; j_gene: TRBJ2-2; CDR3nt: TGTGCCAGCATCCCGGGGGTCACCGGGGAGCTGTTTTTT; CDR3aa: CASIPGVTGELFF
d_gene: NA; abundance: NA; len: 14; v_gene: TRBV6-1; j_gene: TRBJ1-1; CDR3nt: TGTGCCAGCCCTGCGGAGGGAATTGGAACTGAAGCTTTCTTT; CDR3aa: CASPAEGIGTEAFF
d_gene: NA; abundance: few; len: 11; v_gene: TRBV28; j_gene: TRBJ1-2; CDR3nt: TGTGCCAGCAGCAGGGCCTATGGCTACACCTTC; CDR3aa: CASSRAYGYTF
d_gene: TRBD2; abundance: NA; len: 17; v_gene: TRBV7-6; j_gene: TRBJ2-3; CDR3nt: TGTGCCAGCAGCTTGAGTTCTCGGGGACTAGTTTTAGATACGCAGTATTTT; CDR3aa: CASSLSSRGLVLDTQYF
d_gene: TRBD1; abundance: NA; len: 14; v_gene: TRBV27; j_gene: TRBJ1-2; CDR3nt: TGTGCCAGCAGTTTAGGGACAGGGGGTTATGGCTACACCTTC; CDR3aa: CASSLGTGGYGYTF
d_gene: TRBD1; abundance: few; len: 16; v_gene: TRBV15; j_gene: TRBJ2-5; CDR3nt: TGTGCCACCAGCAGTAGGGACAGGGGGTATGGAGAGACCCAGTACTTC; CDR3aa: CATSSRDRGYGETQYF
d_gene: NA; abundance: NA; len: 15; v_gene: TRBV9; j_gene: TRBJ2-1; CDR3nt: TGTGCCAGCAGTCCTCTTGGGGACTCATACAATGAGCAGTTCTTC; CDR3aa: CASSPLGDSYNEQFF
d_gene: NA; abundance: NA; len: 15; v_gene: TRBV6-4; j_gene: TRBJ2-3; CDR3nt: TGTGCCAGCAGTGAACAGCCTACAAGGGGAGATACGCAGTATTTT; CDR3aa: CASSEQPTRGDTQYF
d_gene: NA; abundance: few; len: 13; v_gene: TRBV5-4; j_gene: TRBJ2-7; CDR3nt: TGTGCCAGCAGCGGGGCCCTCTCCTACGAGCAGTACTTC; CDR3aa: CASSGALSYEQYF
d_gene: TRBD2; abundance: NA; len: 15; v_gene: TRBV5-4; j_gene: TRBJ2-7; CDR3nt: TGTGCCAGCAGCTTGGGGGGCGGGAGACGCCACGAGCAGTACTTC; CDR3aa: CASSLGGGRRHEQYF
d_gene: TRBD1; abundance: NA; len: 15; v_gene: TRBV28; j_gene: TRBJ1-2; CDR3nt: TGTGCCAGCAGTTTATTCGACAGGGTAAAAGATGGCTACACCTTC; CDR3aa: CASSLFDRVKDGYTF
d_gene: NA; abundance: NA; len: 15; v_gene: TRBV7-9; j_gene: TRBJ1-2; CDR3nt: TGTGCCAGCAGCCCATACTCCGGGGTCTTGGAGGGCTACACCTTC; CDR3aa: CASSPYSGVLEGYTF
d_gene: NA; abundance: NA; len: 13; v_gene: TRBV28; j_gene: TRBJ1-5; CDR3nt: TGTGCCAGCACCACCTCGGTCCGAGGGGGACAGCATTTT; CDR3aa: CASTTSVRGGQHF